This T cell receptor beta chain emerged from a study of glioma-infiltrating T cells after dendritic cell vaccination. Overall study: Dendritic cell vaccine was injected intradermally three times, biweekly.

Regarding time point: after dendritic cell vaccination, including at tumor progression/relapse. Isocitrate dehydrogenase mutation was absent in all glioblastoma patients. Clones were read by immunoSEQ multiplex PCR, and TCRdb kept only the in-frame ones, dropping some. The sample shows over 65,000 clones, roughly 85% of them seen only once. The V and J ends lost 6 bases and 0 bases, in that order; junction bases with no gene match: 2. CDR1 and CDR2 from the germline V gene are SGHVS and FNYEAQ. This CDR3 contains 14 residues. The specimen was blood, collected after dendritic cell vaccination. The chain has TRBV7-6 and TRBJ1-3; 7 bases agree with TRBD1. The sequence was collected from a human donor with glioblastoma. The CDR3 DNA reads as TGTGCCAGCAGGGGGACAGTCTCTGGAAACACCATATATTTT. This codes for CASRGTVSGNTIYF.